This TCR beta chain emerged from a study of cytomegalovirus exposure and HLA in healthy donors. Study results and limitations: Cytomegalovirus status was reportedly diagnosed by the classifier with high sensitivity and specificity.

The CDR3 is 13 amino acids. Germline CDR1 is SGHTA and CDR2 is FQGTGA. V lost 3 bases, J lost 8 bases, and 11 bases lay in between. As for this clone: Its antigen remains unknown.

Researchers ran the PCR with 60 Vbeta and 13 Jbeta primers. Method: immunoSEQ multiplex PCR; TCRdb's copy keeps in-frame clones and lacks some. The sample has 150,000 to 200,000 clones, about 80% seen once; the top ten hold 14%. Sample: PBMCs. This sequence was found in a woman aged 25 to 45 in good health and CMV-seropositive. The chain carries TRBV7-3 and TRBJ2-1; no firm D call. The CDR3 reads CASSLSLVDEQFF. CDR3 DNA sequence: TGTGCCAGCAGCTTGAGTCTAGTCGATGAGCAGTTCTTC.